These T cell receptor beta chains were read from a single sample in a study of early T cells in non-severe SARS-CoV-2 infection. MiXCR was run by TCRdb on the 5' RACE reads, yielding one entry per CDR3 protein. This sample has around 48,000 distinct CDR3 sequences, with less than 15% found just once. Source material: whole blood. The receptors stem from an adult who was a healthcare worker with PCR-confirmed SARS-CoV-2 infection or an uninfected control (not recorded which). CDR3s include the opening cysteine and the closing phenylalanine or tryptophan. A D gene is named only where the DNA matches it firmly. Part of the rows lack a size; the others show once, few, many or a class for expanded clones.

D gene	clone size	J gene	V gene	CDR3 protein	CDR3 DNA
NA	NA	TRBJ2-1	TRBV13	CASSLRNVNEQFF	TGTGCCAGCAGCTTAAGAAATGTGAATGAGCAGTTCTTC
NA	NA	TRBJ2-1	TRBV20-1	CSAREGVDEQFF	TGCAGTGCTAGAGAGGGCGTGGATGAGCAGTTCTTC
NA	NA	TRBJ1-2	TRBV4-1	CASSQVNYGYTF	TGCGCCAGCAGCCAAGTAAACTATGGCTACACCTTC
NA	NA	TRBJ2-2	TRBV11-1	CASSPRSLNTGELFF	TGTGCCAGCAGCCCCCGTTCCCTTAACACCGGGGAGCTGTTTTTT
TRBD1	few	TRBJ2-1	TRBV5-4	CASSGGDRGYNEQFF	TGTGCCAGCAGCGGGGGAGACAGGGGCTACAATGAGCAGTTCTTC
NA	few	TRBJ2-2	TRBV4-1	CASSHFERTGELFF	TGCGCCAGCAGCCATTTTGAGCGAACCGGGGAGCTGTTTTTT
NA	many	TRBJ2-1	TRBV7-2	CASSLRGPFYNEQFF	TGTGCCAGCAGCTTGCGGGGGCCCTTCTACAATGAGCAGTTCTTC
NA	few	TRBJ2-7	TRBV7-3	CASSPQGGLNYEQYF	TGTGCCAGCAGCCCCCAGGGGGGACTGAACTACGAGCAGTACTTC
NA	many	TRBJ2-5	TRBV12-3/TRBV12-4	CASSLWGSQETQYF	TGTGCCAGCAGTTTGTGGGGGAGCCAAGAGACCCAGTACTTC
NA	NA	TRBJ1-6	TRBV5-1	CASSGDYNSPLHF	TGCGCCAGCAGCGGGGACTATAATTCACCCCTCCACTTT
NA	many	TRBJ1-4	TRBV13	CASRSRGGNEKLFF	TGTGCCAGCAGGTCGAGGGGCGGGAATGAAAAACTGTTTTTT
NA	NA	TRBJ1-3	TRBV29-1	CSVEGAGNTIYF	TGCAGCGTTGAAGGAGCCGGAAACACCATATATTTT
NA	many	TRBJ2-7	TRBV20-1	CSAARPVEQYF	TGCAGTGCTGCCCGTCCCGTCGAGCAGTACTTC
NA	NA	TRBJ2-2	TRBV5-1	CASSLALDGGDTGELFF	TGCGCCAGCAGCTTGGCGTTAGACGGGGGTGACACCGGGGAGCTGTTTTTT
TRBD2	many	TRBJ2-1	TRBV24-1	CATSDFTTSGRVNEQFF	TGTGCCACCAGTGATTTTACGACTAGCGGGAGGGTGAATGAGCAGTTCTTC
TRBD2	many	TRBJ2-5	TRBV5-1	CASSLGLAGSQETQYF	TGCGCCAGCAGCTTGGGTCTAGCGGGGTCTCAAGAGACCCAGTACTTC
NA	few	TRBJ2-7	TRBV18	CASSQRGQDVYEQYF	TGTGCCAGCTCCCAGCGGGGACAGGATGTCTACGAGCAGTACTTC
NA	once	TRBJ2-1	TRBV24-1	CATSDSAIRTYNEQFF	TGTGCCACCAGTGATTCCGCGATCCGAACTTACAATGAGCAGTTCTTC
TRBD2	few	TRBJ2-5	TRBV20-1	CSAQRGPETQYF	TGCAGTGCTCAGCGGGGCCCAGAGACCCAGTACTTC
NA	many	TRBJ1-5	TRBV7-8	CASSRTVSNQPQHF	TGTGCCAGCAGCCGGACAGTTAGCAATCAGCCCCAGCATTTT
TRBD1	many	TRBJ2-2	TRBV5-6	CASISGGNTGELFF	TGTGCCAGCATTTCAGGGGGTAACACCGGGGAGCTGTTTTTT
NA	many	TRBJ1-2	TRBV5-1	CASSSEGAHYGYTF	TGCGCCAGCAGCTCGGAAGGGGCTCACTATGGCTACACCTTC
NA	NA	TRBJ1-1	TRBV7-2	CASSSPTGRLSTEAFF	TGTGCCAGCAGCTCCCCTACGGGTCGACTTAGTACTGAAGCTTTCTTT
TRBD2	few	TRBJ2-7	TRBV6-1	CASSEEMGLAYEQYF	TGTGCCAGCAGCGAGGAAATGGGACTAGCCTACGAGCAGTACTTC
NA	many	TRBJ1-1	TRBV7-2	CASSLMARSTEAFF	TGTGCCAGCAGCTTGATGGCGAGGTCCACTGAAGCTTTCTTT
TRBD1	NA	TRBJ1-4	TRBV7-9	CASNTGTGDEKLFF	TGTGCCAGCAACACCGGGACAGGGGATGAAAAACTGTTTTTT
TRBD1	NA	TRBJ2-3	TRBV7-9	CASRDTGATQYF	TGTGCCAGCAGGGATACAGGGGCTACGCAGTATTTT
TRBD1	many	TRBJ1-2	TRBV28	CASSFLTGGYGYTF	TGTGCCAGCAGTTTTCTGACAGGGGGCTATGGCTACACCTTC
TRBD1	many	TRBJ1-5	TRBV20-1	CSARQQGENQPQHF	TGCAGTGCTAGGCAACAGGGGGAAAATCAGCCCCAGCATTTT
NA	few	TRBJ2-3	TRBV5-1	CASSLQGRTDTQYF	TGCGCCAGCAGCCTACAGGGAAGGACAGATACGCAGTATTTT